These 10 T cell receptor beta chains were all obtained from the same sample, sequenced in a study of T cell responses to AZD1222 COVID-19 vaccine. Sequenced by immunoSEQ multiplex PCR; TCRdb stores in-frame clones only, minus some. The table lists around 150,000 clones, 92% of them singletons. Material: peripheral blood, obtained on day 0 of AZD1222 vaccination. Receptors were obtained from an adult in good health.

This sequence joins TRBV19 and TRBJ2-2; possible D gene TRBD2, 7 bases. The germline V gene encodes CDR1 LNHDA and CDR2 SQIVND (reference sequence). CDR3 length equals 14 residues. The V and J ends lost 3 bases and 7 bases respectively, with 12 bases between them. CDR3 coding DNA: TGTGCCAGTAGTATCGGGGGGCTTATCGGGGAGCTGTTTTTT. Translating gives CASSIGGLIGELFF. Variable domain in full (rest from reference TRBV19 and TRBJ2-2): DGGITQSPKYLFRKEGQNVTLSCEQNLNHDAMYWYRQDPGQGLRLIYYSQIVNDFQKGDIAEGYSVSREKKESFPLTVTSAQKNPTAFYLCASSIGGLIGELFFGEGSRLTVL.

This CDR3 is CASSGGQGDTEAFF. DNA of the CDR3: TGTGCCAGCAGCGGAGGACAGGGAGACACTGAAGCTTTCTTT. The chain joins TRBV5-4 to TRBJ1-1, with 8 bases lining up with TRBD1. After removal of 4 bases from V and 3 bases from J, the junction contained 5 bases not matched to a gene. Per germline, CDR1 SGHNT and CDR2 YYREEE (reference sequence). The CDR3 spans 14 residues.

The chain has TRBV6-4 and TRBJ1-1; no firm D call. Deletions cut 1 base from V and 5 bases from J, with 11 bases between. Germline V gene sequence: CDR1 MRHNA, CDR2 SNTAGT. The CDR3 contains 14 residues. For the CDR3, the DNA is TGTGCCAGCAGTGACTTCAGCATGGGGACTGAAGCTTTCTTT. It is translated as CASSDFSMGTEAFF.

This chain connects TRBV18 to TRBJ1-4; D uncertain. The CDR3 sequence is 13 residues long. The germline gives CDR1 KGHSH, CDR2 LQKENI. Trimming cost V 6 bases and J 5 bases, with 10 bases left between them. The DNA of the CDR3 is TGTGCCAGCTCCAGGCAAGAGAATGAAAAACTGTTTTTT. Protein sequence: CASSRQENEKLFF.

This chain links TRBV19 with TRBJ2-1, with TRBD2 identical over 10 bases. The J segment lost 9 bases and the V segment lost 1 base, leaving 6 bases of the junction unmatched. Per germline, CDR1 LNHDA and CDR2 SQIVND (reference sequence). The CDR3 is 15 residues long. This CDR3 is CASSIGLAGGPEQFF. In nucleotides, the CDR3 is TGTGCCAGTAGTATAGGATTAGCGGGAGGCCCTGAGCAGTTCTTC.

The rearrangement uses TRBV7-9 and TRBJ2-4; D might be TRBD2 (6 bases). Between the trimmed V and J ends, which lost 5 bases and 8 bases, there was a span of 19 bases. This CDR3 spans 15 amino acids. Germline-derived CDR1 and CDR2 are SEHNR and FQNEAQ (reference sequence). Here the CDR3 reads CASSPPRGVEDIQYF. The CDR3 nucleotides read TGTGCCAGCAGCCCCCCGCGCGGGGTAGAAGACATTCAGTACTTC.

The gene calls are TRBV19 and TRBJ2-1; 13 nucleotides match TRBD2. The CDR3 covers 19 residues. In germline, CDR1 is LNHDA, CDR2 SQIVND (reference sequence). With 9 bases clipped from V and 3 bases from J, the junction kept 17 bases outside the gene matches. Here the CDR3 reads CASRYSGTSGIYYYNEQFF. CDR3 DNA: TGTGCCAGCCGATACTCCGGGACTAGCGGGATCTACTACTACAATGAGCAGTTCTTC.

This clone was picked up one time. The gene calls are TRBV13 and TRBJ2-3, with D uncertain. From germline, CDR1 is PRHDT and CDR2 FYEKMQ (reference sequence). There are 14 residues in the CDR3. The V end was cut by 5 bases, the J end by 0 bases, with 9 bases between. The chain's CDR3 is CASSPSRSTDTQYF. The CDR3 DNA reads as TGTGCCAGCAGCCCCTCGCGCAGCACAGATACGCAGTATTTT.

The chain joins TRBV5-1 to TRBJ2-5; 8 nucleotides align to TRBD1. V was clipped by 4 bases and J by 1 base; unmatched bases: 3. Germline loops: CDR1 SGHRS, CDR2 YFSETQ. The CDR3 runs 14 residues. The CDR3 coding sequence is TGCGCCAGCAGCACAGGACAGGGCCAAGAGACCCAGTACTTC. It translates to CASSTGQGQETQYF.

V is TRBV28 and J is TRBJ2-3, with D maybe TRBD2 (5 bases). Looked up from germline, CDR1 is MDHEN and CDR2 is SYDVKM. The V and J ends lost 1 base and 5 bases respectively, with 16 bases between them. The CDR3 runs 16 residues. The CDR3 DNA follows: TGTGCCAGCAGTTTATCGCTGTCGTCGGCGGGAGATACGCAGTATTTT. This codes for CASSLSLSSAGDTQYF.